This T cell receptor (beta chain) was identified during a study of T cell responses to AZD1222 COVID-19 vaccine. V was pared by 1 base and J by 7 bases, with 19 bases between. This CDR3 has 17 amino acids. Germline CDR1 reads MNHEY; CDR2 reads SVGEGT. Study-level points and caveats: The repertoires were collected only after the peak T cell response.

Profiling relied on immunoSEQ multiplex PCR, and the TCRdb table lists in-frame clones only, not all of them. The sample yields about 120,000 clones, 75% to 95% seen once. Turning to this clone: The antigen is unknown.

The chain is built from TRBV6-2 or TRBV6-3 and TRBJ2-2; no clear D gene. The sequencing used peripheral blood, collected 28 days after the second dose of the MenACWY control vaccine. The TCR originated in an adult who received the MenACWY meningococcal vaccine as a control. CDR3 in amino acids: CASSYYWDTSLHGELFF. In DNA, the CDR3 is TGTGCCAGCAGTTACTATTGGGATACGTCTCTCCACGGGGAGCTGTTTTTT.